These 5 T cell receptor beta chains share one sample of origin, sequenced in a study of shared clonotypes between healthy human individuals. The protocol was immunoSEQ multiplex PCR, while the TCRdb copy is restricted to in-frame clones and leaves out a portion. The sample records more than 2 million clones, over 85% being singletons. CD8 cells classed as naive were CD45RO-negative and positively selected for CCR7, excluding terminally differentiated effector memory CD45RA+ cells. Sequenced sample: naive CD8+ T cells sorted from blood. The receptor set was obtained from a man aged 18 to 30 in good health.

DNA for the CDR3: TGTGCCAGCAGCCGAGAGGGGGATCCGGAGGAAAAACTGTTTTTT. It encodes CASSREGDPEEKLFF. The chain couples TRBV13 to TRBJ1-4; a weak D match, TRBD1 (6 bases). Per germline, CDR1 PRHDT and CDR2 FYEKMQ (reference sequence). The CDR3 runs 15 residues. V was clipped by 5 bases and J by 8 bases, with 18 bases between them.

V and J are TRBV19 and TRBJ1-1; D is undetermined. V shed 7 bases and J shed 0 bases, with 9 bases lying between them. Per the germline V gene, CDR1 is LNHDA and CDR2 is SQIVND (reference sequence). This CDR3 has 13 amino acids. The CDR3 loop reads CASNEAMNTEAFF. CDR3 DNA: TGTGCCAGTAACGAGGCCATGAACACTGAAGCTTTCTTT. Looking up the rest from reference TRBV19 and TRBJ1-1 gives the full variable domain: DGGITQSPKYLFRKEGQNVTLSCEQNLNHDAMYWYRQDPGQGLRLIYYSQIVNDFQKGDIAEGYSVSREKKESFPLTVTSAQKNPTAFYLCASNEAMNTEAFFGQGTRLTVV.

The CDR3 DNA reads as TGTGCCAGTACCTTTTGGGACAGGATATTCTATGGCTACACCTTC. Protein sequence: CASTFWDRIFYGYTF. This chain joins TRBV19 and TRBJ1-2, with TRBD1 matching 8 bases. V dropped 7 bases and J dropped 4; count of bases not matched to a gene: 11. Per germline, CDR1 LNHDA and CDR2 SQIVND (reference sequence). The CDR3 has 15 amino acids.

The chain employs TRBV19 and TRBJ1-1; D is undetermined. Germline CDR1 LNHDA, CDR2 SQIVND (reference sequence). V was clipped by 1 base and J by 1 base, with 10 bases between them. The length of the CDR3 is 15 residues. The CDR3 DNA is TGTGCCAGTAGTATAGTCGGCCGGGGGAACACTGAAGCTTTCTTT. Encoded protein: CASSIVGRGNTEAFF.

Concerning this clone: This CDR3 is also generated by other DNA sequences in the sample. V usage is TRBV11-2 and J usage is TRBJ2-7; D is unresolved. CDR3 length equals 13 residues. Germline-derived CDR1 and CDR2 are SGHAT and FQNNGV. The V and J ends lost 3 bases and 1 base respectively, with 7 bases between them. The chain's CDR3 is CASSFSSSYEQYF. DNA of the CDR3: TGTGCCAGCAGCTTTTCCAGTTCCTACGAGCAGTACTTC.